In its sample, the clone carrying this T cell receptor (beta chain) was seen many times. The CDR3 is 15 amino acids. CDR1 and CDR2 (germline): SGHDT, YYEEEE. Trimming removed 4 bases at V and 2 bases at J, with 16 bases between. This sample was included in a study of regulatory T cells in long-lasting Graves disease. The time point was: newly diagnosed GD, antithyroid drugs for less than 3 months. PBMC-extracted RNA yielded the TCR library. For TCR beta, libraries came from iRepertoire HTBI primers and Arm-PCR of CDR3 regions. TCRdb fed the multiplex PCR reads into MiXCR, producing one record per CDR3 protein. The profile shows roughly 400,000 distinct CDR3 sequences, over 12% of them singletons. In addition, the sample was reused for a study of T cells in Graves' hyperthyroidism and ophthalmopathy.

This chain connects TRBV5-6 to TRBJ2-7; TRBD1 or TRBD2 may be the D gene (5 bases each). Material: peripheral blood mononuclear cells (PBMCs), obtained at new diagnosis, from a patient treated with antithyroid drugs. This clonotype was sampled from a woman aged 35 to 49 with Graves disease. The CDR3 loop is CASSQVGTEAYEQYF. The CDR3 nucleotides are TGTGCCAGCAGCCAGGTTGGGACCGAGGCCTACGAGCAGTACTTC.